The clone carrying this TCR beta chain was observed a few times. This CDR3 is built from 13 residues. Trimming took 8 bases from V and 5 from J, leaving 14 bases between them. Germline loops: CDR1 MNHNS, CDR2 SASEGT. TCRdb independently ran MiXCR on the 5' RACE reads; one entry per CDR3 protein. The sample lists about 50,000 distinct CDR3 sequences, 25% to 30% occurring once. Naive CD4+ T cells were purified with Tregs depleted by CD25. The chain uses TRBV6-1 and TRBJ2-3; D ambiguous. The sequenced material came from naive CD4+ T cells sorted from blood. Subset here: naive CD4+ T cells, CD4+CD45RA+CD25-. This clonotype was sampled from a female donor with breast cancer. CDR3 nucleotide sequence: TGTGCCAGCGAGAAGCGAGAAGGAGATACGCAGTATTTT. Translated, it gives CASEKREGDTQYF.